This TCR beta chain appears in the sequencing data of a study of CD8+ T cells in alopecia areata (dated by TCRdb to between 2017 and 2018). Describing the broader study: Treated patients were enrolled in an open-label pilot trial of oral tofacitinib at 5 to 10 mg twice daily for moderate-to-severe alopecia areata. In both human patients and the C3H/HeJ mouse model, the study applied high-throughput TCRbeta sequencing to look at T cell clonal expansion in alopecia areata. Scalp tissue and sorted CD4+ and CD8+ peripheral blood T cells from patchy and totalis/universalis alopecia areata patients and from healthy controls were covered by human TCRbeta sequencing. Biopsies were taken from tofacitinib-treated patients at baseline and again at 4 and 24 weeks into treatment, and several of those patients also had a later scalp biopsy. Tofacitinib was given for 6 to 18 months, followed by 6 months of follow-up off drug to assess delayed response and recurrence. Scalp clonality was compared among normal scalp (n=4), patchy alopecia areata scalp (n=8), and alopecia totalis/universalis scalp (n=8). For the treated patients, the SALT score, which quantifies what percentage of scalp surface area is affected, served as the measure of disease severity. TCRbeta CDR3 regions were amplified by immunoSEQ multiplex PCR using 35 Vbeta forward and 13 Jbeta reverse primers. RNA was extracted with the PAXgene miRNA kit for fixed scalp, the miRNeasy kit for PBMCs, and the RNeasy kit for mouse skin.

Study-wide conclusions, independent of this receptor: Many expanded lesional clones persisted in scalp and blood during tofacitinib treatment, which may partly explain relapse after stopping treatment. With tofacitinib, both scalp clonality and the number of expanded CD8+ clones among the top 100 scalp clones went down significantly. Scalp TCR repertoire analysis is complicated because resident alphabeta T cells in normal human skin are also sequenced, whereas mouse skin is dominated by gammadelta T cells. Shared TCR sequences between patients were less evident than in mice, which may be partly attributable to HLA diversity in the patient population. Compared with normal scalp, lesional scalp, particularly in alopecia totalis/universalis, had higher clonality and more expanded CD8+ clones, which suggests antigenic drive. Because the treated cohort was small and included a single nonresponder, larger studies are needed to assess links between baseline CD8+ expansion and response.

Between the V and J ends, shortened by 0 bases and 11 bases respectively, the junction contains 8 bases. Reading from cysteine to phenylalanine, the CDR3 counts 11 amino acids. Only CDR3 DNA remains: 33 bases, in frame from the first base. The germline V gene (reference sequence) provides CDR1 GTSNPN and CDR2 SVGIG. As to this clone: It lacks a known antigen. It has no much larger one-base neighbor in the sample; base qualities were not kept.

What this sample's treatment or condition label stands for: oral pan-JAK inhibitor, 5-10 mg twice daily. Lesional scalp punch biopsies and peripheral blood were obtained from alopecia areata patients. After PBMCs were isolated by density centrifugation and stained for CD3, CD4 and CD8, a FACSAria was used to sort CD4+ and CD8+ T cells. Library generation was performed with the immunoSEQ multiplex PCR assay. RNA was extracted from all samples and reverse transcribed into cDNA as template for TCR sequencing. SuperScript III was used to make first-strand cDNA, primed with a 2:1 mix of oligo-dT and random hexamers. A synthetic immune receptor repertoire was used to measure amplification bias, and any remaining bias was corrected computationally. The authors' analysis ran thus. Raw reads were preprocessed to remove errors, and CDR3 was defined by IMGT conventions from the conserved cysteine to phenylalanine. Clonality was computed as 1 minus the Shannon entropy, with the entropy normalized by log2 of the number of productive unique TCRs. CD4 or CD8 identity of scalp clones was inferred by cross-referencing scalp TCRbeta sequences with sorted blood CD4 and CD8 repertoires. The table comes from immuneACCESS by way of TCRdb, which keeps in-frame sequences with V and J called. Part of the clones is missing from these tables; in studies checked, under half for an unresolved V gene and the rest for unknown reasons. V and J calls and clone size are those listed in that table; D and trimming were worked out from the DNA. The sample data list roughly 220,000 clones, and approximately 72% of these were observed just once. The ten biggest clones cover 0.95% to 1.5% of the sample.

The sequence came from a human donor with alopecia areata. The material sequenced was CD4+ T cells sorted from blood, taken at approximately week 44, from a patient treated with tofacitinib. The chain links TRBV30 with TRBJ2-1, with the D gene tentatively TRBD1 or TRBD2, based on 5 matching bases in each. The nucleotides are TGTGCCTGGAGTGTACGGGACCAGCAGTTCTTC. The resulting protein is CAWSVRDQQFF.